Presented here are 5 T cell receptor beta chains from one specimen sequenced in a study of blood T cells in healthy people across ages. Next came a second PCR, run for 7 to 11 cycles, which used a sample-barcoded 5' primer along with a J-beta primer mix. Using its own MiXCR run on the 5' RACE reads, TCRdb lists one record per CDR3 protein. The sample records under 2,000,000 distinct CDR3 sequences, just under 50% being singletons. The sample comprised blood. These receptors all stem from a middle-aged woman in good health.

A remark on this clonotype: An end of the junction differs from the germline gene, which may be a read error. The V gene is TRBV4-3, the J gene TRBJ2-3; no reliable D call. The V gene's germline CDR1 is LGHNA and CDR2 YSLEER. The CDR3 covers 13 residues. Here the CDR3 DNA reads TGCGCCAACAGCCAAGATAACGCAGATACGCAGTATTTT. It codes for CANSQDNADTQYF.

The chain links TRBV12-3 or TRBV12-4 to TRBJ2-5, with a weak D call TRBD1 (5 bases). The CDR3 is 15 residues long. Between the trimmed V and J ends, which lost 2 bases and 2 bases, there was a span of 12 bases. The CDR3 loop is CASSLYGAGQETQYF. The CDR3 DNA sequence: TGTGCCAGCAGTTTATACGGTGCAGGGCAAGAGACCCAGTACTTC.

The rearrangement joins TRBV29-1 to TRBJ1-2; 8 nucleotides line up with TRBD1. The CDR3 runs 13 residues. CDR1 SQVTM and CDR2 ANQGSEA come from the germline V gene. V gave up 4 bases and J gave up 4 bases; unmatched junction bases: 5. CDR3 residues: CSVGRTGTYGYTF. In DNA form, the CDR3 reads TGCAGCGTTGGCCGGACAGGGACCTATGGCTACACCTTC.

The chain uses TRBV7-8 and TRBJ2-3; D may be TRBD1 (5 bases). Trimming cost V 8 bases and J 2 bases, with 17 bases left between them. The CDR3 sequence is 15 residues long. From germline, CDR1 is SGHVS and CDR2 FQNEAQ. The CDR3 is CASSFKMGPTDTQYF. The CDR3 bases are TGTGCCAGCTCTTTTAAGATGGGGCCCACAGATACGCAGTATTTT. Complete variable domain (other parts from reference TRBV7-8 and TRBJ2-3): GAGVSQSPRYKVAKRGQDVALRCDPISGHVSLFWYQQALGQGPEFLTYFQNEAQLDKSGLPSDRFFAERPEGSVSTLKIQRTQQEDSAVYLCASSFKMGPTDTQYFGPGTRLTVL.

This clonotype was observed a few times. In nucleotides, the CDR3 is TGCGCCAGCAGCGTGCGCGCAGGGGAGAGCTCCTACGAGCAGTACTTC. Protein: CASSVRAGESSYEQYF. V and J are TRBV4-3 and TRBJ2-7, with TRBD1 as a possible D gene (6 bases). CDR3 length: 16 residues. Germline-derived CDR1 and CDR2 are LGHNA and YSLEER. V gave up 5 bases and J gave up 0 bases, with 17 bases separating them.